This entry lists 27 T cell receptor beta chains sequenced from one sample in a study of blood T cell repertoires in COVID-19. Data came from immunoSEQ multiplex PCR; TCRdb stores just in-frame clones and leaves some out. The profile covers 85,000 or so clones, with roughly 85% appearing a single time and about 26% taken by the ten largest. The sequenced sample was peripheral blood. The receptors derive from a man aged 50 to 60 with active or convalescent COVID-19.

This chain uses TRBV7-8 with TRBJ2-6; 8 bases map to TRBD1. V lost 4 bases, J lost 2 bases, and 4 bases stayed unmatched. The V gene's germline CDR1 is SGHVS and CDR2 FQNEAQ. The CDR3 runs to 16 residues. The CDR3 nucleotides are TGTGCCAGCAGCTCGTCAGGGGGCGCTGGGGCCAACGTCCTGACTTTC. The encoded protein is CASSSSGGAGANVLTF.

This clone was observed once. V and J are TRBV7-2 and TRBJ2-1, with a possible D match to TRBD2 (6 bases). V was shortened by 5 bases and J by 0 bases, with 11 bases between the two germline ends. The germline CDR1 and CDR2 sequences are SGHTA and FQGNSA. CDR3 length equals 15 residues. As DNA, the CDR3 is TGTGCCAGCAGCAAGGAGGGGATCTCCTACAATGAGCAGTTCTTC. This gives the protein CASSKEGISYNEQFF.

CDR3: CASITSGTDTQYF. CDR3 coding DNA: TGTGCCAGCATAACTAGCGGGACAGATACGCAGTATTTT. This chain connects TRBV25-1 to TRBJ2-3; 9 nucleotides align to TRBD2. Per the germline V gene, CDR1 is MGHDK and CDR2 is SYGVNS. Trimming cost V 7 bases and J 3 bases; bases outside gene matches: 2. This CDR3 contains 13 residues. The full variable domain, completed using reference TRBV25-1 and TRBJ2-3, is EADIYQTPRYLVIGTGKKITLECSQTMGHDKMYWYQQDPGMELHLIHYSYGVNSTEKGDLSSESTVSRIRTEHFPLTLESARPSHTSQYLCASITSGTDTQYFGPGTRLTVL.

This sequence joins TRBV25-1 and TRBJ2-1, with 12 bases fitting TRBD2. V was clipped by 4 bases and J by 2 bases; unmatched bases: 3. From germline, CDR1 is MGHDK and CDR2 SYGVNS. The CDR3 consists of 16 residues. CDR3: CASSGASGGAYNEQFF. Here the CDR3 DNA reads TGTGCCAGCAGTGGCGCTAGCGGGGGGGCCTACAATGAGCAGTTCTTC. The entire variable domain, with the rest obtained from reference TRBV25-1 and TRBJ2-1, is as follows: EADIYQTPRYLVIGTGKKITLECSQTMGHDKMYWYQQDPGMELHLIHYSYGVNSTEKGDLSSESTVSRIRTEHFPLTLESARPSHTSQYLCASSGASGGAYNEQFFGPGTRLTVL.

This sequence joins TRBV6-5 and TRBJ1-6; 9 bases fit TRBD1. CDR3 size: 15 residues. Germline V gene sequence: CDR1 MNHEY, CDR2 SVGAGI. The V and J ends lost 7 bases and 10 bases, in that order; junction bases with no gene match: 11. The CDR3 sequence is CASTGTGIESSPLHF. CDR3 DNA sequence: TGTGCCAGCACCGGGACAGGGATAGAATCGTCACCCCTCCACTTT.

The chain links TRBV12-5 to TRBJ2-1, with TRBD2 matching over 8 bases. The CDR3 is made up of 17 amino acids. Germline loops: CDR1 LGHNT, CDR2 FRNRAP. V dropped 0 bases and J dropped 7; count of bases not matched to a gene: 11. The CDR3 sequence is CASGLVSAGSGINEQFF. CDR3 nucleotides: TGTGCTAGTGGTTTGGTATCGGCCGGTAGCGGGATTAATGAGCAGTTCTTC.

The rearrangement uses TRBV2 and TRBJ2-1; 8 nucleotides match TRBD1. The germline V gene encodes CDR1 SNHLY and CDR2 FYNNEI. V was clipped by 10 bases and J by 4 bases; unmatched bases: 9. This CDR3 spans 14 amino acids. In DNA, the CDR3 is TGTGCCACCACAGGGGGGATAGGTTACAATGAGCAGTTCTTC. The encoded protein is CATTGGIGYNEQFF. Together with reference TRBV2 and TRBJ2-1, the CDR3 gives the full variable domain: EPEVTQTPSHQVTQMGQEVILRCVPISNHLYFYWYRQILGQKVEFLVSFYNNEISEKSEIFDDQFSVERPDGSNFTLKIRSTKLEDSAMYFCATTGGIGYNEQFFGPGTRLTVL.

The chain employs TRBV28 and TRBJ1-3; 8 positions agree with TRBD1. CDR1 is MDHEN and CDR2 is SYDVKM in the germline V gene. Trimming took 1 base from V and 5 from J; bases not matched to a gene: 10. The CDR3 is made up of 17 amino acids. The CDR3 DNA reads TGTGCCAGCAGTTTATTTGGGCGGACAGGGAGTAGAAACACCATATATTTT. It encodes CASSLFGRTGSRNTIYF.

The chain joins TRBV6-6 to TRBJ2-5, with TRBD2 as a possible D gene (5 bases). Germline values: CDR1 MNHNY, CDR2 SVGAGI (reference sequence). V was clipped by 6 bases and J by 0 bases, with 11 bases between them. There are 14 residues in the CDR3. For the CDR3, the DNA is TGTGCCAGCAGCCGGAGGAGATACCAAGAGACCCAGTACTTC. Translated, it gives CASSRRRYQETQYF.

Here the CDR3 reads CATSRVRGANYGYTF. The CDR3 DNA follows: TGTGCCACCAGCAGAGTGCGGGGGGCGAACTATGGCTACACCTTC. The chain employs TRBV15 and TRBJ1-2; weak D call: TRBD1 (6 bases). Trimming shortened V by 1 base and J by 2 bases, and 11 bases separated the two germline ends. This CDR3 is 15 amino acids long. Looked up from germline, CDR1 is LNHNV and CDR2 is YYDKDF (reference sequence).

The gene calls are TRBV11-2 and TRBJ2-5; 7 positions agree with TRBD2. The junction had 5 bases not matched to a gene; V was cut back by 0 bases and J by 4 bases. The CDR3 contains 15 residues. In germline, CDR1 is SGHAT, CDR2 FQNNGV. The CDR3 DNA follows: TGTGCCAGCAGCTTAGATTCGGGGGAGGGAGAGACCCAGTACTTC. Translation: CASSLDSGEGETQYF.

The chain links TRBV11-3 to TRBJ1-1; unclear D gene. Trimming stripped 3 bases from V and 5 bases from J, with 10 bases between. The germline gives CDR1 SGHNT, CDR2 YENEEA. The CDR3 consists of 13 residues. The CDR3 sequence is CASSLREGTEAFF. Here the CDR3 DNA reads TGTGCCAGCAGCTTGAGAGAGGGTACTGAAGCTTTCTTT.

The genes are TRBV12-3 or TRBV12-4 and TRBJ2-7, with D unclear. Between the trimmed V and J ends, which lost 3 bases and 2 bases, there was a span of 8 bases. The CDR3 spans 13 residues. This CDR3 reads CASSFNQAYEQYF. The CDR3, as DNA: TGTGCCAGCAGTTTTAATCAGGCCTACGAGCAGTACTTC.

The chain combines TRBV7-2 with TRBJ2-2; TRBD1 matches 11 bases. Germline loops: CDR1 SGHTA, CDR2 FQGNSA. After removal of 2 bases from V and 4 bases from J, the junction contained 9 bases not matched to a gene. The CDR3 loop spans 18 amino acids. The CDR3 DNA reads TGTGCCAGCAGCTTACACCGATCCGGGACAGGGGGCACCGGGGAGCTGTTTTTT. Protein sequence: CASSLHRSGTGGTGELFF.

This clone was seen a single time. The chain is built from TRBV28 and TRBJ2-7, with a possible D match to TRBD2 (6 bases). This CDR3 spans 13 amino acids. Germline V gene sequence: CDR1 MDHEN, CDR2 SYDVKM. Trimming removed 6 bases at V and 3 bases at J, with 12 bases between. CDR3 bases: TGTGCCAGCAGCACGACTAGGGTCTACGAGCAGTACTTC. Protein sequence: CASSTTRVYEQYF.

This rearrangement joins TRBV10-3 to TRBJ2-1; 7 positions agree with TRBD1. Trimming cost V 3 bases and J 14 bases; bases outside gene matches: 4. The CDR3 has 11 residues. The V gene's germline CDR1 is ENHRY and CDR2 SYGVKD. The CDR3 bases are TGTGCCATCAGTGAAGACAGGGTGGAGTTCTTC. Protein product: CAISEDRVEFF.

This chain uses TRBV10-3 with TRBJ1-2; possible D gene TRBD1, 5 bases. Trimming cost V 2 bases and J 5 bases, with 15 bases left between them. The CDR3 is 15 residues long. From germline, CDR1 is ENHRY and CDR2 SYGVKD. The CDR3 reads CAISESQGTRYGYTF. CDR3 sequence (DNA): TGTGCCATCAGTGAGAGTCAGGGAACCCGTTATGGCTACACCTTC.

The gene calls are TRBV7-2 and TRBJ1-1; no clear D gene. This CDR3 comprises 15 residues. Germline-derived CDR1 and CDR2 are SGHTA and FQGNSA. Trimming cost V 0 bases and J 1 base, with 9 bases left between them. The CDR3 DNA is TGTGCCAGCAGCTTAGCCTTACAACCGAACACTGAAGCTTTCTTT. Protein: CASSLALQPNTEAFF.

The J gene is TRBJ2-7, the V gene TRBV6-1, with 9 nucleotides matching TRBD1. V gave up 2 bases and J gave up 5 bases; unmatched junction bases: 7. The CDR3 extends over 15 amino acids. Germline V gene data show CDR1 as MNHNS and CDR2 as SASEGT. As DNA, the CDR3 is TGTGCCAGCAGTGAACCGACAGGGGGGAAGGACGAGCAGTACTTC. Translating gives CASSEPTGGKDEQYF.

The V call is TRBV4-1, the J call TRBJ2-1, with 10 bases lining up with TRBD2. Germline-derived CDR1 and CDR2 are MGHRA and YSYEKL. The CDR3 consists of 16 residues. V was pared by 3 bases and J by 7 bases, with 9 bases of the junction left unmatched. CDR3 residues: CASSHRTSGISNEQFF. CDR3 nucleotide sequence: TGCGCCAGCAGCCACAGAACTAGCGGGATTTCAAATGAGCAGTTCTTC.

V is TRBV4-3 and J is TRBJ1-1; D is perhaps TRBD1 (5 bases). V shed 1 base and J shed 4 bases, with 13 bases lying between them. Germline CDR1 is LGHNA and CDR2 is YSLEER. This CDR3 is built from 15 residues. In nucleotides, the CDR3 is TGCGCCAGCAGCCAAGGAGGAGGGGTGAGCACTGAAGCTTTCTTT. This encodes CASSQGGGVSTEAFF.

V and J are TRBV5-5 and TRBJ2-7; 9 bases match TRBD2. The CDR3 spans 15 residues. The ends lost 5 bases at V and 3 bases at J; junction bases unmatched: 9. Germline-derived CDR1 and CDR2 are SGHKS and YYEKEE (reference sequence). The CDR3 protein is CASSREIAGVYEQYF. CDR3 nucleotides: TGTGCCAGCAGTCGAGAAATAGCGGGAGTCTACGAGCAGTACTTC.

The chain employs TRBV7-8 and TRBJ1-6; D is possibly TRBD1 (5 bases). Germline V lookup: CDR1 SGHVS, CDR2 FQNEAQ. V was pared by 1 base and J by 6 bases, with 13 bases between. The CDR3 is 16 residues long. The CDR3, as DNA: TGTGCCAGCAGCTTAGTTGCAGGGTCGCGTAATTCACCCCTCCACTTT. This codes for CASSLVAGSRNSPLHF.

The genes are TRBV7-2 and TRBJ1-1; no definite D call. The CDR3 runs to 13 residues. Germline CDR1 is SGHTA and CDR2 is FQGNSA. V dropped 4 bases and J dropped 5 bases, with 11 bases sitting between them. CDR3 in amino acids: CASSSYRGTEAFF. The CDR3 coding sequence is TGTGCCAGCAGCTCCTATAGAGGTACTGAAGCTTTCTTT.

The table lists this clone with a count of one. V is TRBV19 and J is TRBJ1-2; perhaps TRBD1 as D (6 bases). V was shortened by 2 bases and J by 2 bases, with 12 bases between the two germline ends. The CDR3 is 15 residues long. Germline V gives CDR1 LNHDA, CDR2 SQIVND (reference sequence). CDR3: CASSISAGANYGYTF. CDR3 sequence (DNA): TGTGCCAGTAGTATATCGGCAGGGGCAAACTATGGCTACACCTTC.

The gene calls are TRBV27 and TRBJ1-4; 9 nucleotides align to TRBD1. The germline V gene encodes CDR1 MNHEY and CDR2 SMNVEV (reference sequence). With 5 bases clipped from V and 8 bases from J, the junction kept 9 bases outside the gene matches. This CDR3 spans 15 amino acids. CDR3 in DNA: TGTGCCAGCAGTCGCCCGGGACAGGGCGAAGAAAAACTGTTTTTT. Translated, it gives CASSRPGQGEEKLFF.

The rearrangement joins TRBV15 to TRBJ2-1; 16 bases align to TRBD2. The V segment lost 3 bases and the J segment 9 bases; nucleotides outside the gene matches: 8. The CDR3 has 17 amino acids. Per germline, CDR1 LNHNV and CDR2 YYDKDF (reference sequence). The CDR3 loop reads CATSSGIGTSGRGEQFF. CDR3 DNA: TGTGCCACCAGCAGTGGAATTGGGACTAGCGGGAGGGGTGAGCAGTTCTTC. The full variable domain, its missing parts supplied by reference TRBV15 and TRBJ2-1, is DAMVIQNPRYQVTQFGKPVTLSCSQTLNHNVMYWYQQKSSQAPKLLFHYYDKDFNNEADTPDNFQSRRPNTSFCFLDIRSPGLGDTAMYLCATSSGIGTSGRGEQFFGPGTRLTVL.